A selection of T cell receptor beta chains follows, all from one sample in a study of blood T cell repertoires in COVID-19. Sequencing used immunoSEQ multiplex PCR; TCRdb keeps in-frame clones, though not all of them. The table records about 250,000 clones, 88% of them present only once. Sequencing used peripheral blood. These receptors all come from a woman in her thirties with COVID-19, enrolled during active disease. The CDR3 runs from the conserved cysteine through the conserved F or W. Fields, in order: D gene, CDR3 length, J gene, clone size, V gene, CDR3 protein, CDR3 DNA. D genes are given only for firm matches. Not every row has a clone size; where given, it reads once, few, many or a size class.

>-|18|TRBJ2-3|-|TRBV10-2
CASTRTPAGPRYADTQYF
TGCGCCAGCACCCGAACCCCCGCAGGCCCCAGATACGCGGATACGCAGTATTTT
>TRBD1|14|TRBJ1-2|few|TRBV5-1
CASSLDGTGGGYTF
TGCGCCAGCAGCTTGGATGGAACAGGGGGAGGCTACACCTTC
>-|13|TRBJ1-5|-|TRBV11-2
CASSSHRDQPQHF
TGTGCCAGCAGCTCCCACAGGGATCAGCCCCAGCATTTT
>-|12|TRBJ2-5|once|TRBV27
CASRTAAGTQYF
TGTGCCAGCAGAACAGCCGCCGGGACCCAGTACTTC
>-|13|TRBJ1-2|-|TRBV7-8
CASSFTGSGGYTF
TGTGCCAGCAGTTTTACAGGGTCTGGAGGCTACACCTTC
>TRBD2|18|TRBJ2-5|-|TRBV7-9
CASSRRTSGRLVQETQYF
TGTGCCAGCAGCCGCCGGACTAGCGGGAGACTGGTCCAAGAGACCCAGTACTTC
>-|15|TRBJ2-2|-|TRBV11-2
CASSFVGGATGELFF
TGTGCCAGCAGTTTCGTGGGGGGGGCCACCGGGGAGCTGTTTTTT
>-|12|TRBJ1-4|-|TRBV9
CASSPGGEKLFF
TGTGCCAGCAGCCCTGGCGGGGAAAAACTGTTTTTT
>TRBD2|15|TRBJ2-1|-|TRBV10-3
CAISEGRERDNEQFF
TGTGCCATCAGTGAGGGGCGGGAGAGGGACAATGAGCAGTTCTTC
>TRBD1|13|TRBJ1-2|-|TRBV24-1
CATCRGENYGYTF
TGTGCCACCTGCAGGGGGGAGAACTATGGCTACACCTTC
>TRBD2|16|TRBJ2-3|-|TRBV5-1
CASSLELAGGPDTQYF
TGCGCCAGCAGCTTGGAACTAGCGGGAGGTCCAGATACGCAGTATTTT
>TRBD2|16|TRBJ2-1|-|TRBV5-4
CASSALGGAGVSEQFF
TGTGCCAGCAGCGCCCTCGGAGGAGCGGGAGTAAGTGAGCAGTTCTTC
>-|13|TRBJ2-5|-|TRBV19
CASSWTVQETQYF
TGTGCCAGTAGTTGGACAGTCCAAGAGACCCAGTACTTC
>-|13|TRBJ1-1|-|TRBV6-2/TRBV6-3
CASSEGRNTEAFF
TGTGCCAGCAGTGAGGGCCGGAACACTGAAGCTTTCTTT
>TRBD2|15|TRBJ2-5|-|TRBV15
CATSRASGGQETQYF
TGTGCCACCAGCAGAGCTAGCGGGGGGCAAGAGACCCAGTACTTC
>-|17|TRBJ1-2|-|TRBV7-7
CASSFLSGSAGEYGYTF
TGTGCTAGCAGCTTTCTTTCGGGTAGTGCTGGAGAATATGGCTACACCTTC
>-|15|TRBJ2-1|-|TRBV11-3
CASSSSTTSYNEQFF
TGTGCCAGCAGCTCCTCAACTACCTCCTACAATGAGCAGTTCTTC
>TRBD2|13|TRBJ2-5|-|TRBV3-1/TRBV3-2
CASTIAGAQRKNF
TGTGCCAGCACCATAGCGGGGGCTCAAAGAAAGAACTTC
>-|15|TRBJ2-3|-|TRBV10-1
CASSGGGLSADTQYF
TGCGCCAGCAGTGGGGGAGGACTATCGGCAGATACGCAGTATTTT
>TRBD2|16|TRBJ2-5|-|TRBV7-8
CASSTLAGEKQETQYF
TGTGCCAGCAGCACTCTAGCGGGGGAAAAGCAAGAGACCCAGTACTTC
>TRBD1|17|TRBJ1-1|-|TRBV7-2
CASSLRGTAVGNTEAFF
TGTGCCAGCAGCTTAAGGGGGACAGCCGTTGGGAACACTGAAGCTTTCTTT
>TRBD1|19|TRBJ1-1|-|TRBV4-1
CASSQDRGGIRRGHTEAFF
TGCGCCAGCAGCCAAGATCGAGGGGGAATTAGGAGGGGGCACACTGAAGCTTTCTTT
>TRBD1|15|TRBJ2-5|-|TRBV7-2
CASSPRDSLDETQYF
TGTGCCAGCAGTCCCCGGGACAGTCTTGATGAGACCCAGTACTTC
>-|15|TRBJ2-1|-|TRBV11-2
CASTRLRTENNEQFF
TGTGCCAGCACCCGCTTAAGGACAGAGAACAATGAGCAGTTCTTC
>-|13|TRBJ2-7|-|TRBV4-3
CASSQDSSYEQYF
TGCGCCAGCAGCCAAGACAGTTCCTACGAGCAGTACTTC
>TRBD1|15|TRBJ2-2|-|TRBV2
CASSSTGGETGELFF
TGTGCCAGCAGTTCGACAGGGGGAGAAACCGGGGAGCTGTTTTTT
>-|14|TRBJ1-1|-|TRBV6-5
CASSPTAMNTEAFF
TGTGCCAGCAGTCCGACAGCAATGAACACTGAAGCTTTCTTT
>-|15|TRBJ1-2|-|TRBV29-1
CSTRGGPRVDYGYTF
TGCAGCACTAGGGGGGGACCCAGGGTAGACTATGGCTACACCTTC
>-|13|TRBJ2-2|-|TRBV30
CAWREGTTGELFF
TGTGCCTGGAGGGAGGGGACTACCGGGGAGCTGTTTTTT